These 6 T cell receptor beta chains originate from one sample sequenced in a study of sequential checkpoint blockade in melanoma. Measured with immunoSEQ multiplex PCR; TCRdb has only the in-frame clones, and not every one. The sample has 3,000 to 4,000 clones, 15% to 20% seen once. The treatment was: randomized to nivolumab then ipilimumab (arm A) or the reverse (arm B). The specimen comprised tumor tissue (inferred from file names), sampled from a patient given nivolumab and ipilimumab in sequence. All receptors come from a human donor with melanoma.

V and J are TRBV14 and TRBJ2-6; 10 nucleotides agree with TRBD1. This CDR3 region has 18 residues. J lost 1 base, V lost 2 bases, and 5 bases had no gene match. Looked up from germline, CDR1 is SGHDN and CDR2 is FVKESK. The CDR3 reads CASSQRRQGASGANVLTF. The CDR3 nucleotides are TGTGCCAGCAGCCAACGCCGACAGGGGGCGTCTGGGGCCAACGTCCTGACTTTC.

V usage is TRBV5-1 and J usage is TRBJ2-1, with TRBD2 matching over 9 bases. Germline trimming cut 2 bases from V and 10 bases from J; bases unmatched to any gene: 10. Per germline, CDR1 SGHRS and CDR2 YFSETQ. This CDR3 has 15 amino acids. This chain's CDR3 is CASSLAGGYWDEQFF. Written as DNA, the CDR3 is TGCGCCAGCAGCTTAGCGGGAGGTTATTGGGACGAGCAGTTCTTC.

The chain couples TRBV19 to TRBJ1-1; 7 bases agree with TRBD1. The germline V gene encodes CDR1 LNHDA and CDR2 SQIVND (reference sequence). There are 12 residues in the CDR3. V lost 3 bases and J lost 11; bases outside the gene matches: 6. The CDR3 spells CASSMLTGSAFF. As DNA, the CDR3 is TGTGCCAGTAGTATGCTGACAGGGAGCGCTTTCTTT.

Only a few counts were recorded for this clone. The V gene is TRBV11-3, the J gene TRBJ2-3; 10 bases align to TRBD1. V was clipped by 5 bases and J by 4 bases; unmatched bases: 6. The CDR3 is 15 amino acids. The germline V gene has CDR1 SGHNT and CDR2 YENEEA. CDR3 loop: CASSLDRGRADTQYF. The CDR3 nucleotides read TGTGCCAGCAGCCTTGACAGGGGGCGCGCAGATACGCAGTATTTT.

This clone counts as medium-sized. The chain links TRBV28 to TRBJ1-2, with D unresolved. The CDR3 is 16 residues long. The germline V and J ends were trimmed by 4 bases and 2 bases, with 17 bases remaining between them. CDR1 is MDHEN and CDR2 is SYDVKM in the germline V gene. The CDR3 bases are TGTGCCAGCAGTTCCACTTCTAGACCCAGAAACTATGGCTACACCTTC. It codes for CASSSTSRPRNYGYTF.

The chain links TRBV19 to TRBJ2-5; D perhaps matches TRBD1 (5 bases). The germline gives CDR1 LNHDA, CDR2 SQIVND (reference sequence). The CDR3 spans 14 residues. V lost 5 bases and J 3 bases, leaving 13 bases between the germline ends. The CDR3 protein is CASSLTDFKETQYF. The CDR3 DNA is TGTGCCAGTAGTCTGACAGACTTTAAAGAGACCCAGTACTTC.